This record concerns one TCR beta chain sequence. Its specificity is unknown. The data are from a study of STAT5B mutations in CD4+ large granular lymphocyte leukemia. Sequencing was performed with immunoSEQ multiplex PCR; in TCRdb, only in-frame clones are kept and a portion is missing. Among about 25,000 clones listed, around two thirds were seen once. Study-wide points: No patients shared main leukemic clonotypes, though roughly 23% appeared at low frequency elsewhere. CD4-sorted patient repertoires seemed more clonal than healthy CD4+ repertoires.

The germline V and J ends were trimmed by 2 bases and 8 bases, with 10 bases remaining between them. The germline V gene has CDR1 MNHEY and CDR2 SVGAGI. There are 13 residues in the CDR3. This TCR came from a human donor in good health. Material for sequencing was CD4+ T cells from blood buffy coats. The chain carries TRBV6-5 and TRBJ2-1; D call uncertain. CDR3 DNA: TGTGCCAGCAGTTACCTTCTAGGGTATGAGCAGTTCTTC. Translation: CASSYLLGYEQFF.